These T cell receptor beta chains were read from a single sample in a study of T cells in Graves' hyperthyroidism and ophthalmopathy. TCRdb processed the multiplex PCR reads anew with MiXCR; each CDR3 protein has one entry. The sample lists fewer than 750,000 distinct CDR3 sequences, 14% occurring once. Sequencing used blood. Every receptor here comes from a woman between 45 and 65 years old with Graves' ophthalmopathy. CDR3s leave out the opening cysteine and the closing phenylalanine or tryptophan. Each record gives: J gene, clone size, V gene, CDR3 protein. Some rows have no size entry. The others give once, few or many, or a class for an expanded clone.

>TRBJ2-3|NA|TRBV9
ASSAGGSTDTQY
>TRBJ1-2|many|TRBV5-8
ASSLELALYGYT
>TRBJ1-5|many|TRBV12-3/TRBV12-4
ASSNDRGDLGNSNQPQH
>TRBJ2-1|many|TRBV2
ASSEGETQYIGEQF
>TRBJ2-1|many|TRBV7-3
ASSLGGSGIYNEQF
>TRBJ2-7|NA|TRBV24-1
ATSEPDGSGGYEQY
>TRBJ2-1|few|TRBV6-1
ASRTLMAGGYNEQF
>TRBJ2-7|many|TRBV20-1
SARQLAGGTYEQY
>TRBJ2-3|many|TRBV11-2
ASSPARGGDTQY
>TRBJ1-1|many|TRBV29-1
SVGTGRNTEAF
>TRBJ2-2|many|TRBV11-1
ASSPGVVANTGELF
>TRBJ2-1|NA|TRBV29-1
STPLGSTYNEQF
>TRBJ1-1|few|TRBV30
AWSATGGGTEAF
>TRBJ2-3|many|TRBV2
ASSEWGDTQY
>TRBJ1-2|NA|TRBV7-2
ASSPGQGATFYGYT
>TRBJ2-4|few|TRBV12-3/TRBV12-4
ASSLRYPGVLNIQY
>TRBJ1-1|NA|TRBV5-1
ASSWTHRENTEAF
>TRBJ2-7|NA|TRBV5-4
ASSLRTLGVATYEQY
>TRBJ2-1|few|TRBV9
ASSPHPSGRLNEQF
>TRBJ1-5|many|TRBV20-1
SAKYRQGAYQPQH
>TRBJ2-5|many|TRBV7-3
ASSPRGGGGTQY
>TRBJ1-2|NA|TRBV6-2/TRBV6-3
ATRTGGIYGYT
>TRBJ1-2|many|TRBV6-2/TRBV6-3
ASRTGRLNYGYT
>TRBJ2-3|NA|TRBV7-9
ASSSPGLPTDTQY
>TRBJ2-1|NA|TRBV30
AWSIERARTDEQF
>TRBJ2-2|few|TRBV7-9
ASSLRSGTSGITGELF
>TRBJ2-3|NA|TRBV19
ASSSWTSGRPPPDTQY